The clone carrying this T cell receptor (beta chain) was recorded a few times. Its antigen is as yet unknown. This sample was taken from a study of beta chain features in type 1 diabetes. Study background: What patients shared with healthy donors was a similar profile of age, gender and cell yields. Study-wide results and limits: TCRB CDR3s from Type 1 diabetes patients were moderately but significantly shorter in all four CD4+ subsets. The naive, central memory and Treg TCRB repertoires looked more alike in patients than they did in healthy donors. Unsettled here was the matter of whether HLA type influences TCRB rearrangement.

With V trimmed by 5 bases and J by 4 bases, 7 bases remained unmatched. The germline V gene has CDR1 MDHEN and CDR2 SYDVKM. CDR3 length equals 14 residues. Since all of the isolated RNA was reverse transcribed, expressed TCRB transcripts were what got sequenced. Mean read depth for naive, central memory and regulatory T cell samples was some 3.8 million reads. The repertoire was sequenced with immunoSEQ multiplex PCR; TCRdb's copy has only in-frame clones and lacks some. This repertoire shows roughly 300,000 clones, around 8.5% found once; its top ten account for around 1%. This receptor was identified in a man younger than 40 with type 1 diabetes. The chain recombines TRBV28 with TRBJ2-5; 7 nucleotides align to TRBD1. The sample was central memory CD4+ T cells from blood. CDR3 sequence (DNA): TGTGCCAGCAGTGCTTGGGACAGCGGAGAGACCCAGTACTTC. Amino acid sequence: CASSAWDSGETQYF. Complete variable domain (other parts from reference TRBV28 and TRBJ2-5): DVKVTQSSRYLVKRTGEKVFLECVQDMDHENMFWYRQDPGLGLRLIYFSYDVKMKEKGDIPEGYSVSREKKERFSLILESASTNQTSMYLCASSAWDSGETQYFGPGTRLLVL.